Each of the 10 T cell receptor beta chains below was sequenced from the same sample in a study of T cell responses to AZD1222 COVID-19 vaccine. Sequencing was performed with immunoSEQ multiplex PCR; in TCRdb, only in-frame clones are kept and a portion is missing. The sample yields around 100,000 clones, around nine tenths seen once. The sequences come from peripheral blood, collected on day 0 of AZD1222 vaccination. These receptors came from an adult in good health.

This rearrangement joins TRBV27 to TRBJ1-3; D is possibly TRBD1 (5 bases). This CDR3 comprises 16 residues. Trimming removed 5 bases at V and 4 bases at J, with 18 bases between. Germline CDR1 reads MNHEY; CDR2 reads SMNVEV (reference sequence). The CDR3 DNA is TGTGCCAGCAGTCCCAATCCCCAGGGAGCAGGAAACACCATATATTTT. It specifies CASSPNPQGAGNTIYF.

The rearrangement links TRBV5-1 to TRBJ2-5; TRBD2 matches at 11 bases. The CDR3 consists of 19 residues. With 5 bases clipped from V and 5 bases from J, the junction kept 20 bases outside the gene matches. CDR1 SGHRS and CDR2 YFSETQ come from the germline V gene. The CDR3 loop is CASRTSSSGSGRAGETQYF. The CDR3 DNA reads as TGCGCCAGCAGAACATCCTCATCCGGTAGCGGGAGGGCCGGGGAGACCCAGTACTTC.

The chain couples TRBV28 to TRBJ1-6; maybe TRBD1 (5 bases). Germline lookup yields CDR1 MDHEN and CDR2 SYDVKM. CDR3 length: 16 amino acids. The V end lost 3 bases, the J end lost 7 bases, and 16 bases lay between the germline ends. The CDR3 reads CASSFMGPLGNSPLHF. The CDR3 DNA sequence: TGTGCCAGCAGTTTCATGGGACCCCTAGGAAATTCACCCCTCCACTTT.

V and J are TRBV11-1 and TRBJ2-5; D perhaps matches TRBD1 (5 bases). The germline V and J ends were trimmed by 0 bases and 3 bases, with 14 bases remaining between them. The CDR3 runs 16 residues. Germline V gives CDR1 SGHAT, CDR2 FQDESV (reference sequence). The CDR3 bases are TGTGCCAGCAGCTTAGCCCCCAGGGCTTCGAAAGAGACCCAGTACTTC. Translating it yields CASSLAPRASKETQYF. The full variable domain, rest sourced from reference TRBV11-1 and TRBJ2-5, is EAEVAQSPRYKITEKSQAVAFWCDPISGHATLYWYRQILGQGPELLVQFQDESVVDDSQLPKDRFSAERLKGVDSTLKIQPAELGDSAMYLCASSLAPRASKETQYFGPGTRLLVL.

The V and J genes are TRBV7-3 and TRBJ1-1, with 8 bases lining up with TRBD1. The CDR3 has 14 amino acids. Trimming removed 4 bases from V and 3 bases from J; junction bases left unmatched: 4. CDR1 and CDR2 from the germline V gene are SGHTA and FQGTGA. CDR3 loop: CASSSTGADTEAFF. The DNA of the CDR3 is TGTGCCAGCAGCTCGACAGGGGCGGACACTGAAGCTTTCTTT.

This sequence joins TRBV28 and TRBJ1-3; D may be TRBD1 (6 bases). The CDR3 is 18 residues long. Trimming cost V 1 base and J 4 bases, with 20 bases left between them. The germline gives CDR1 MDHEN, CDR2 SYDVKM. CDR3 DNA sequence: TGTGCCAGCAGTTTATCTACCTGGCGGGGGGGGCCGGGAAACACCATATATTTT. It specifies CASSLSTWRGGPGNTIYF.

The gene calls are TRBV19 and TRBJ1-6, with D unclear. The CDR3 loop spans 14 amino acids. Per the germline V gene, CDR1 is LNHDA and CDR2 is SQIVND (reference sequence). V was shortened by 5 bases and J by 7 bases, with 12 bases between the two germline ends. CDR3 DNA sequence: TGTGCCAGTAGTTTTGAATGGAGAAATTCACCCCTCCACTTT. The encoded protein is CASSFEWRNSPLHF.

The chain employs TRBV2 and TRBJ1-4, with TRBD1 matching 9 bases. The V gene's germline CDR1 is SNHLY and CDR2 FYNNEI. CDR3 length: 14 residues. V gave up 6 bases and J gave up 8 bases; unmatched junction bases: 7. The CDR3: CASRPGTGTEKLFF. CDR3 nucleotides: TGTGCCAGCAGGCCCGGGACAGGGACGGAAAAACTGTTTTTT.

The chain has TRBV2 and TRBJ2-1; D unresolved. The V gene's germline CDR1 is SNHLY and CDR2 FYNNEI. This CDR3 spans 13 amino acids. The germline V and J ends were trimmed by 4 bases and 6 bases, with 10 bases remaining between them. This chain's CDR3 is CASSVGSSNEQFF. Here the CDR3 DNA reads TGTGCCAGCAGTGTGGGTAGCAGCAATGAGCAGTTCTTC.

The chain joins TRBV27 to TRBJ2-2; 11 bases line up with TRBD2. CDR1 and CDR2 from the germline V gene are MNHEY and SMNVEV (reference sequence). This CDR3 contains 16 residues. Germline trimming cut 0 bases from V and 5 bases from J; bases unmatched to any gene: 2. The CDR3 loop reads CASSLSPSGRTGELFF. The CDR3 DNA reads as TGTGCCAGCAGTTTATCTCCTAGCGGGAGGACCGGGGAGCTGTTTTTT.